A selection of T cell receptor beta chains follows, all from one sample in a study of T cell changes during pregnancy in multiple sclerosis. Profiling relied on immunoSEQ multiplex PCR, and the TCRdb table lists in-frame clones only, not all of them. The data show approximately 50,000 clones, about 89% seen once. This specimen was CD8+ T cells from peripheral blood mononuclear cells, taken after pregnancy. These receptors originate from a female donor with multiple sclerosis, enrolled in a pregnancy study. Each CDR3 is given with its conserved first and last residue. A D gene is named only where the DNA matches it firmly. The size entry is marked missing in some rows and otherwise reads once, few, many or a size class.

J gene | V gene | D gene | clone size | CDR3 DNA | CDR3 protein
TRBJ2-3 | TRBV2 | TRBD2 | . | TGTGCCAGCAGTGAAAATAGCGGGGGTGTTGCAGATACGCAGTATTTT | CASSENSGGVADTQYF
TRBJ2-5 | TRBV9 | TRBD1 | . | TGTGCCAGCAGCGGACGGGGACAGGCGATCCAAGAGACCCAGTACTTC | CASSGRGQAIQETQYF
TRBJ2-7 | TRBV6-1 | . | . | TGTGCCAGCAGTGAGGTAACAGGCTACGAGCAGTACTTC | CASSEVTGYEQYF
TRBJ2-2 | TRBV4-1 | TRBD1 | . | TGCGCCAGCAGCCATCCCCAGGGGGCCGGGGAGCTGTTTTTT | CASSHPQGAGELFF
TRBJ2-7 | TRBV7-9 | . | . | TGTGCCAGCAGCTTAGATGGGGCAAACGAGCAGTACTTC | CASSLDGANEQYF
TRBJ2-7 | TRBV2 | . | few | TGTGCCAGCAGTGGCGATGACTACGAGCAGTACTTC | CASSGDDYEQYF
TRBJ1-4 | TRBV7-8 | TRBD1 | . | TGTGCCAGCAGCTTTTCAGGGGGCTTCGGGGAAAAACTGTTTTTT | CASSFSGGFGEKLFF
TRBJ2-2 | TRBV7-6 | TRBD1 | . | TGTGCCAGCAGCACAGGACAGGGTAGAAACGGGGAGCTGTTTTTT | CASSTGQGRNGELFF
TRBJ2-7 | TRBV6-5 | . | . | TGTGCCAGCAGTTGGGGGGACCGAGGAGGATACGAGCAGTACTTC | CASSWGDRGGYEQYF
TRBJ1-4 | TRBV19 | . | . | TGTGCCAGTAGTAGATACAGGGCTACTAATGAAAAACTGTTTTTT | CASSRYRATNEKLFF
TRBJ1-1 | TRBV13 | . | . | TGTGCCAGCAGCACCCCGGGACAAGGGATTTACACTGAAGCTTTCTTT | CASSTPGQGIYTEAFF
TRBJ1-1 | TRBV27 | TRBD1 | . | TGTGCCAGCAGTTTATCGGAGGGGGCGGTAGCTTTCTTT | CASSLSEGAVAFF
TRBJ2-1 | TRBV6-1 | TRBD2 | . | TGTGCCAGCAGTGAGGACGGGACTAGCGGGGGGGCCTTGGATGAGCAGTTCTTC | CASSEDGTSGGALDEQFF
TRBJ1-3 | TRBV2 | TRBD1 | . | TGTGCCAGCAGCGGACCGGGACAGGGAGCTCTCTGGGGAAACACCATATATTTT | CASSGPGQGALWGNTIYF
TRBJ1-2 | TRBV9 | . | . | TGTGCCAGCAGCGTAGCTTCGGGGGACTATGGCTACACCTTC | CASSVASGDYGYTF
TRBJ1-2 | TRBV19 | . | . | TGTGCCAGTATGGAGGCGATTGACGGCTACACCTTC | CASMEAIDGYTF
TRBJ1-1 | TRBV9 | . | . | TGTGCCAGCAGCGCCTACAGGGTCTACGGTGGCACTGAAGCTTTCTTT | CASSAYRVYGGTEAFF
TRBJ2-1 | TRBV7-9 | . | . | TGTGCCAGCAGCTCCTCACTAAACTGGAATGAGCAGTTCTTC | CASSSSLNWNEQFF
TRBJ2-6 | TRBV2 | TRBD1 | . | TGTGCCAGCAGTGAAACAGGGGGTACTGGGGCCAACGTCCTGACTTTC | CASSETGGTGANVLTF
TRBJ2-3 | TRBV6-4 | . | . | TGTGCCAGCAGCGCACTTGGGACACGCCGGAGCACAGATACGCAGTATTTT | CASSALGTRRSTDTQYF
TRBJ2-7 | TRBV11-2 | . | . | TGTGCCAGCAGCCCACAGGACTCCTACGAGCAGTACTTC | CASSPQDSYEQYF
TRBJ2-1 | TRBV5-1 | . | . | TGCGCCAGCAGCTTTTATCCGGTCTCCGGAGAACTACCCTTCTACAATGAGCAGTTCTTC | CASSFYPVSGELPFYNEQFF
TRBJ1-2 | TRBV27 | . | once | TGTGCCAGCAGACAGACAGCGTCAATCTATGGCTACACCTTC | CASRQTASIYGYTF
TRBJ2-3 | TRBV9 | TRBD2 | once | TGTGCCAGCAGCCCAGGGACTAGCGGGGTCACAGATACGCAGTATTTT | CASSPGTSGVTDTQYF
TRBJ1-1 | TRBV5-4 | . | . | TGTGCCAGCAGCTTACGGGGGAACACTGAAGCTTTCTTT | CASSLRGNTEAFF
TRBJ2-5 | TRBV7-2 | . | . | TGTGCCAGCAGCTTAAGTAGGGGAGAGACCCAGTACTTC | CASSLSRGETQYF
TRBJ1-1 | TRBV7-9 | . | once | TGTGCCAGCGTCGGAACGACGGGAACGGCTTTCTTT | CASVGTTGTAFF
TRBJ2-7 | TRBV13 | . | . | TGTGCCAGCAGCGCTCGTACAGGGATACTTAACTACGAGCAGTACTTC | CASSARTGILNYEQYF
TRBJ2-6 | TRBV30 | . | once | TGTGCCTGGAGCGGCCTCCGAGAACAGGGTGGCGGGGCCAACGTCCTGACTTTC | CAWSGLREQGGGANVLTF
TRBJ1-1 | TRBV27 | . | few | TGTGCCAGCAGTTTATCTTGGGGGGATAACACTGAAGCTTTCTTT | CASSLSWGDNTEAFF
TRBJ2-1 | TRBV19 | . | . | TGTGCCAGCCGCCGGGACTCATTACTACCCAGCTCCTACAATGAGCAGTTCTTC | CASRRDSLLPSSYNEQFF
TRBJ1-2 | TRBV7-7 | TRBD1 | once | TGTGCTAGCAGCCACCTCCGACAGGGAAGGGCTAACTATGGCTACACCTTC | CASSHLRQGRANYGYTF
TRBJ2-7 | TRBV7-9 | . | . | TGTGCCAGCAGCTCAGGCGGGGTAACCTACGAGCAGTACTTC | CASSSGGVTYEQYF
TRBJ1-1 | TRBV13 | TRBD1 | . | TGTGCCAGCAGCTCCGGGGACAGGGGGCTGACTGAAGCTTTCTTT | CASSSGDRGLTEAFF
TRBJ2-1 | TRBV2 | . | . | TGTGCCACCCAGGATACCTCATCCTACAATGAGCAGTTCTTC | CATQDTSSYNEQFF
TRBJ1-4 | TRBV5-1 | . | . | TGCGCCAGCAGCTTAGGGCAGGGAAATGAAAAACTGTTTTTT | CASSLGQGNEKLFF
TRBJ2-7 | TRBV7-2 | TRBD1 | . | TGTGCCAGCACCCCAGGGGGACAGAGCTCCTACGAGCAGTACTTC | CASTPGGQSSYEQYF
TRBJ1-2 | TRBV5-1 | . | . | TGCGCCAGCAGCTTGTGGGGGGACGATTCGGGCTATGGCTACACCTTC | CASSLWGDDSGYGYTF
TRBJ1-2 | TRBV5-4 | . | . | TGTGCCAGCAGCAACCCAGGGGTGGGCCTCTATGGCTACACCTTC | CASSNPGVGLYGYTF
TRBJ2-3 | TRBV9 | TRBD2 | . | TGTGCCAGCATGCCAACTAGCGGGGGGGGAGGCGCAGATACGCAGTATTTT | CASMPTSGGGGADTQYF
TRBJ2-5 | TRBV6-5 | TRBD1 | . | TGTGCCAGCAGTTACGCGGGACAGGGTGTACAAGAGACCCAGTACTTC | CASSYAGQGVQETQYF
TRBJ1-3 | TRBV7-3 | TRBD1 | . | TGTGCCAGCAGCCCACAGGGGAACGCGATCTCTGGAAACACCATATATTTT | CASSPQGNAISGNTIYF
TRBJ2-7 | TRBV9 | . | once | TGTGCCAGCAGCACTAGTCCGGGCCAGCCAGGGGCCGAGCAGTACTTC | CASSTSPGQPGAEQYF
TRBJ1-2 | TRBV2 | . | once | TGTGCCAGCAGTGAACCTCCCGACAGGAACCCCCCGGCGGGCTACACCTTC | CASSEPPDRNPPAGYTF
TRBJ2-5 | TRBV27 | TRBD1 | . | TGTGCCAGCAGCGACAGGGATAATCGGGAGACCCAGTACTTC | CASSDRDNRETQYF
TRBJ2-3 | TRBV9 | TRBD2 | . | TGTGCCAGCAGCGGAACGGGGGGGCTAGCGGCTAGCACAGATACGCAGTATTTT | CASSGTGGLAASTDTQYF
TRBJ1-2 | TRBV1 | . | . | TGCACCAGCAGCCAAGTATACAGGGCCTATGGCTACACCTTC | CTSSQVYRAYGYTF
TRBJ1-2 | TRBV27 | . | . | TGTGCCAGCAGTTTCAACAGGGACGCGCTAATTCCAACAGGCTACACCTTC | CASSFNRDALIPTGYTF
TRBJ2-3 | TRBV13 | . | . | TGTGCCAGCAGTCCCCGAGGTAGCGGTGGGGTTAGCACAGATACGCAGTATTTT | CASSPRGSGGVSTDTQYF
TRBJ2-7 | TRBV6-5 | TRBD2 | . | TGTGCCAGCAGCCAGACTAGCGGGGTCTCCTACGAGCAGTACTTC | CASSQTSGVSYEQYF